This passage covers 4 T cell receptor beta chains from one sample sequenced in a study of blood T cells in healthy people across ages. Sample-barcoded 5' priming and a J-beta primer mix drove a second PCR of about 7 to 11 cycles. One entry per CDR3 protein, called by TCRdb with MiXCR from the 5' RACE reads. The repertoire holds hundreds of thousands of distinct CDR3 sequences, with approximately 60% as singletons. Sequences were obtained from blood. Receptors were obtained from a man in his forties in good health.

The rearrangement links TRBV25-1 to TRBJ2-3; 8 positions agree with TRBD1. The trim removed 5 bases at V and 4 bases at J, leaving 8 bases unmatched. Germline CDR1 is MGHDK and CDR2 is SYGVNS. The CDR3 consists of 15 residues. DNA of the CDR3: TGTGCCAGCAGTCCATGGACAGGGAGCGCAGATACGCAGTATTTT. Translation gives CASSPWTGSADTQYF.

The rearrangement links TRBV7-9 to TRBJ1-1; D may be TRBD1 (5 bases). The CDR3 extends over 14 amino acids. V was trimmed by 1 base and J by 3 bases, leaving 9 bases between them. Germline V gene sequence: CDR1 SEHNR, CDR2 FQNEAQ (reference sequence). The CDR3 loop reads CASSLVLGDTEAFF. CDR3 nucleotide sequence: TGTGCCAGCAGCTTAGTATTAGGGGACACTGAAGCTTTCTTT.

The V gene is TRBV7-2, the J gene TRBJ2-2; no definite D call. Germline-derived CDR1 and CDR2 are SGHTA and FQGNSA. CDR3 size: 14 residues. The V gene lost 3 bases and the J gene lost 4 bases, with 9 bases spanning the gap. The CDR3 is CASSFSVGTGELFF. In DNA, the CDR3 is TGTGCCAGCAGCTTTTCCGTGGGCACCGGGGAGCTGTTTTTT.

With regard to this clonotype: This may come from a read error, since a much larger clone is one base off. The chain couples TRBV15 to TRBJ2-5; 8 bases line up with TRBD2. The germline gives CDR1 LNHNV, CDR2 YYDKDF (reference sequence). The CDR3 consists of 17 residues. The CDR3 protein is CATSKGPEGGGKETRYF. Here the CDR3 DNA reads TGTGCCACCAGCAAGGGTCCAGAGGGCGGGGGGAAAGAGACCCGGTACTTC.